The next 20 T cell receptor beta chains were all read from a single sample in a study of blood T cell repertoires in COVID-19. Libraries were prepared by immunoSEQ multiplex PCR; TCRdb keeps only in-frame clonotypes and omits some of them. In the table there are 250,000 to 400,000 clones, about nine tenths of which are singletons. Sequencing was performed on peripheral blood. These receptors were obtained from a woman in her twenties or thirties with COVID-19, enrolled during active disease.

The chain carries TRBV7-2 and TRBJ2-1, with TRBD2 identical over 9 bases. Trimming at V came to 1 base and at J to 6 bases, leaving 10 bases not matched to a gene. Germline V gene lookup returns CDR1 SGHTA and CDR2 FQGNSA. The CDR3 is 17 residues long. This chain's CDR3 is CASSLGVSGGLGNEQFF. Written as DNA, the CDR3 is TGTGCCAGCAGCTTAGGGGTTAGCGGGGGTTTAGGCAATGAGCAGTTCTTC.

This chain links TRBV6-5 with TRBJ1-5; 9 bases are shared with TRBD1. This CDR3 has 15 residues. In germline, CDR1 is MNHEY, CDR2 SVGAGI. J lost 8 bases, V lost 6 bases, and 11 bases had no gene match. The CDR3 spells CASRPGTGWNEPQHF. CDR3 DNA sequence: TGTGCCAGCAGACCAGGGACAGGGTGGAATGAGCCCCAGCATTTT.

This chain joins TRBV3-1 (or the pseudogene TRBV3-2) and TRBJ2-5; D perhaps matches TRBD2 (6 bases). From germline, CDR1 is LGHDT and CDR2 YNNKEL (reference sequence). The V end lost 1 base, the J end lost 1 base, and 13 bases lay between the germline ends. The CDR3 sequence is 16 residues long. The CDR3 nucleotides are TGTGCCAGCAGCCAAGGGGCGGGGATCTCCCAAGAGACCCAGTACTTC. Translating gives CASSQGAGISQETQYF.

The CDR3 region has the DNA TGTGCCAGCAAATCCGGGACACTGAGCTCCTATAATTCACCCCTCCACTTT. This sequence encodes CASKSGTLSSYNSPLHF. V gene TRBV2 combines with J gene TRBJ1-6; D possibly corresponds to TRBD1 (6 bases). The CDR3 covers 17 residues. V dropped 7 bases and J dropped 0 bases, with 16 bases sitting between them. Germline CDR1 reads SNHLY; CDR2 reads FYNNEI.

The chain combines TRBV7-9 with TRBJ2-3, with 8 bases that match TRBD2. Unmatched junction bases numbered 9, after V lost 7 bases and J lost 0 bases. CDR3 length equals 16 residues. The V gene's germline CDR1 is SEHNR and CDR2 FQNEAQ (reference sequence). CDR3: CASTPGGGRSTDTQYF. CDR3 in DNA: TGTGCCAGCACCCCCGGGGGGGGTCGAAGCACAGATACGCAGTATTTT.

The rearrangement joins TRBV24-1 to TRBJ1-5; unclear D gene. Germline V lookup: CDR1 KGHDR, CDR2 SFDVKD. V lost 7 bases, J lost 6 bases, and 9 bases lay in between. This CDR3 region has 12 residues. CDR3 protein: CATSWGGQPQHF. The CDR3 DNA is TGTGCCACCAGCTGGGGAGGTCAGCCCCAGCATTTT.

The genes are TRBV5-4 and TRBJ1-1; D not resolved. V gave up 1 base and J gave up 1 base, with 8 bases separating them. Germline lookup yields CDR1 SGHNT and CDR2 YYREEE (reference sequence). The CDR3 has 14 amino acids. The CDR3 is CASSLTTSNTEAFF. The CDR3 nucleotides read TGTGCCAGCAGCTTGACGACTTCGAACACTGAAGCTTTCTTT.

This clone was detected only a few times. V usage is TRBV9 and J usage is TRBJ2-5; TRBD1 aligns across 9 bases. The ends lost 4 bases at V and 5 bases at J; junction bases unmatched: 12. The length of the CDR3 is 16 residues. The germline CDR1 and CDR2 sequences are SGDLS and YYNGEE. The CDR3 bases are TGTGCCAGCAGCCAACGGACAGGGGCCCCCGGGGAGACCCAGTACTTC. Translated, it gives CASSQRTGAPGETQYF.

The CDR3 sequence: CASSRAPRLAESYITDTQYF. In DNA, the CDR3 is TGTGCCAGCAGTCGCGCCCCCCGACTAGCGGAGAGTTATATCACAGATACGCAGTATTTT. V is TRBV3-1 (or the pseudogene TRBV3-2) and J is TRBJ2-3; TRBD2 matches at 9 bases. J gave up 2 bases and V 6 bases, and 21 bases lay outside the gene matches. Per the germline V gene, CDR1 is LGHDT and CDR2 is YNNKEL (reference sequence). The CDR3 has 20 amino acids.

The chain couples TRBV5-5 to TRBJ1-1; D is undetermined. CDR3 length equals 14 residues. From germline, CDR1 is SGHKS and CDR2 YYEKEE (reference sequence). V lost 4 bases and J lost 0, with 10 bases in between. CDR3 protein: CASSPRSMNTEAFF. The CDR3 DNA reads TGTGCCAGCAGCCCTCGCAGTATGAACACTGAAGCTTTCTTT. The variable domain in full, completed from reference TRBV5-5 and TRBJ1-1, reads DAGVTQSPTHLIKTRGQQVTLRCSPISGHKSVSWYQQVLGQGPQFIFQYYEKEERGRGNFPDRFSARQFPNYSSELNVNALLLGDSALYLCASSPRSMNTEAFFGQGTRLTVV.

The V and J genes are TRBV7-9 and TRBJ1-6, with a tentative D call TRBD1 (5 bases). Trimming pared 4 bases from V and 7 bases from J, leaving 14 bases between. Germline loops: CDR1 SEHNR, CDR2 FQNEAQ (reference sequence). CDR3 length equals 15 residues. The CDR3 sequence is CASSWDGRRNSPLHF. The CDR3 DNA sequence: TGTGCCAGCAGCTGGGACGGGAGAAGAAATTCACCCCTCCACTTT.

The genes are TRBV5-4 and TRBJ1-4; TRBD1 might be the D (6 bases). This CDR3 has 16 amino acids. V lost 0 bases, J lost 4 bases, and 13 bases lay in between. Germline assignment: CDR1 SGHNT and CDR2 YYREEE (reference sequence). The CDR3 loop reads CASSLVPGVGNEKLFF. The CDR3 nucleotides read TGTGCCAGCAGCTTGGTTCCAGGGGTGGGTAATGAAAAACTGTTTTTT.

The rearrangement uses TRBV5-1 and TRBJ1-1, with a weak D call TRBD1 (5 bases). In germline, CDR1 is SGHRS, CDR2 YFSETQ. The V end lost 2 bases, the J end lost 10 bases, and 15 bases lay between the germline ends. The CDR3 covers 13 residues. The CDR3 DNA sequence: TGCGCCAGCAGCTTAGGCACCCTCACAGGAGCTTTCTTT. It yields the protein CASSLGTLTGAFF. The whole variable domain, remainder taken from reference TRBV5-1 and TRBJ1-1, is KAGVTQTPRYLIKTRGQQVTLSCSPISGHRSVSWYQQTPGQGLQFLFEYFSETQRNKGNFPGRFSGRQFSNSRSEMNVSTLELGDSALYLCASSLGTLTGAFFGQGTRLTVV.

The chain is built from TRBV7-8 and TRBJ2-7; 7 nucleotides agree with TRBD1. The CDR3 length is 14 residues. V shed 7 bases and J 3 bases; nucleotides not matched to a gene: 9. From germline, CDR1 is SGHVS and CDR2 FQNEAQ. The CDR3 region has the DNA TGTGCCAGCACCCCGACAGGGCGTCTCTACGAGCAGTACGTC. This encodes CASTPTGRLYEQYV.

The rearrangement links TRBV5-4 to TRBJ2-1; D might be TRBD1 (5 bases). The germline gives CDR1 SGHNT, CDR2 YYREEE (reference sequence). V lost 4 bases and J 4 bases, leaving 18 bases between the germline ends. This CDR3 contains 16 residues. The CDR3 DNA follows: TGTGCCAGCAGCCTCAGGACAAGGGTAACATACAATGAGCAGTTCTTC. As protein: CASSLRTRVTYNEQFF.

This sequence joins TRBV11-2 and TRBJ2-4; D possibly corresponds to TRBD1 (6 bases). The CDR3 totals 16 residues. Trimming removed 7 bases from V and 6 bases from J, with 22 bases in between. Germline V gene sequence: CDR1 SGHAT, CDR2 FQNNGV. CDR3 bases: TGTGCCAGCACCCACCCAGGGGTTGGGAATAGAAACATTCAGTACTTC. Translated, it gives CASTHPGVGNRNIQYF.

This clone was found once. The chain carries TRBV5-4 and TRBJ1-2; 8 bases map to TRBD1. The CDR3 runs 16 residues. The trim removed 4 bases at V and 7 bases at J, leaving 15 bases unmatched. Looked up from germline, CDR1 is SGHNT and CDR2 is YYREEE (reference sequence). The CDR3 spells CASSPSEHRGRSGYTF. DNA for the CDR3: TGTGCCAGCAGCCCTTCGGAACACAGGGGGAGATCTGGCTACACCTTC. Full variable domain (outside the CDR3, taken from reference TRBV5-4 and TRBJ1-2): ETGVTQSPTHLIKTRGQQVTLRCSSQSGHNTVSWYQQALGQGPQFIFQYYREEENGRGNFPPRFSGLQFPNYSSELNVNALELDDSALYLCASSPSEHRGRSGYTFGSGTRLTVV.

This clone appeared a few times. For the CDR3, the DNA is TGTGCCAGCAGTTACTCGTTCTATGGGACAGGGGGTTCATTCAACTACGAGCAGTACTTC. Its translation: CASSYSFYGTGGSFNYEQYF. The V and J genes are TRBV6-2 or TRBV6-3 and TRBJ2-7, with 11 bases matching TRBD1. Unmatched junction bases numbered 16, after V lost 0 bases and J lost 3 bases. CDR1 is MNHEY, CDR2 SVGEGT, per germline. The CDR3 is 20 amino acids.

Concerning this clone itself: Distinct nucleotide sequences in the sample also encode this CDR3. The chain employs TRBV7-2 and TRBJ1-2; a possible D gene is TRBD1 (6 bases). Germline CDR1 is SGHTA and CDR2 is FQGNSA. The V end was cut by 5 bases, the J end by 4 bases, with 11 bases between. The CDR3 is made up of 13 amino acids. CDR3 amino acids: CASSKTGGYGYTF. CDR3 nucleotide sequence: TGTGCCAGCAGCAAGACAGGAGGCTATGGCTACACCTTC. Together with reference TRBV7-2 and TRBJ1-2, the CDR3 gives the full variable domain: GAGVSQSPSNKVTEKGKDVELRCDPISGHTALYWYRQSLGQGLEFLIYFQGNSAPDKSGLPSDRFSAERTGGSVSTLTIQRTQQEDSAVYLCASSKTGGYGYTFGSGTRLTVV.

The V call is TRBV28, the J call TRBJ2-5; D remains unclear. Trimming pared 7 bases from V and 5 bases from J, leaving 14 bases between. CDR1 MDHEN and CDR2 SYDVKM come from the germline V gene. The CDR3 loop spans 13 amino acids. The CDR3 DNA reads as TGTGCCAGCAAGGAGCCCTACGGGGAGACCCAGTACTTC. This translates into CASKEPYGETQYF.